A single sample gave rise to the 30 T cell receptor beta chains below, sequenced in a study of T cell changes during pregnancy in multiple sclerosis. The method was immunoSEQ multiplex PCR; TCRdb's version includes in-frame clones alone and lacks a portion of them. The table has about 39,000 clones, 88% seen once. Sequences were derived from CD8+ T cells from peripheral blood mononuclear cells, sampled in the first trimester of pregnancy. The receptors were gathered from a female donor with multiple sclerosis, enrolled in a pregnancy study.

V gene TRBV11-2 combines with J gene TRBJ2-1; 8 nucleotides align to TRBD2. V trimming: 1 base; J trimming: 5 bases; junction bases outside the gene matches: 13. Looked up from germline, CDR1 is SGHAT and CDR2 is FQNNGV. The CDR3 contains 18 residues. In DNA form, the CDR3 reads TGTGCCAGCAGCTTAGGGGGGGTAGCGGGGCCTCTAGACAATGAGCAGTTCTTC. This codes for CASSLGGVAGPLDNEQFF.

DNA for the CDR3: TGTGCCAGCAGCTTAAGTTGGGAGGAGCAGTACTTC. This gives the protein CASSLSWEEQYF. V is TRBV7-9 and J is TRBJ2-7; D perhaps matches TRBD2 (5 bases). V was clipped by 2 bases and J by 7 bases, with 9 bases between them. The CDR3 spans 12 residues. Germline loops: CDR1 SEHNR, CDR2 FQNEAQ (reference sequence).

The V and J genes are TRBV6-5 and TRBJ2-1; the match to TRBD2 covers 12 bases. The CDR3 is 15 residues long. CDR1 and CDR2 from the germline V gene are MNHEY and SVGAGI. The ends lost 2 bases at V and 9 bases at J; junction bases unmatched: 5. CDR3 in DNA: TGTGCCAGCAGTTACCGACTAGCGGGGGCTTCTGAGCAGTTCTTC. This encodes CASSYRLAGASEQFF.

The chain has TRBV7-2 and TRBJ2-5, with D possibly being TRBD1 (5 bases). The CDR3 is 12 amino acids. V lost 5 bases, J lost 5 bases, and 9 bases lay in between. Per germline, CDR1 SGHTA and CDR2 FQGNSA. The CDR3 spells CASSLGAETQYF. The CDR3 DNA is TGTGCCAGCAGCCTAGGGGCGGAGACCCAGTACTTC.

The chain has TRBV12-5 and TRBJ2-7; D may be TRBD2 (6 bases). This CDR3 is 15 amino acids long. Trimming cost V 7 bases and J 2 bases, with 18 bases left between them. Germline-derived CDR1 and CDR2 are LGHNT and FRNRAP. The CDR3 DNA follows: TGTGCTAGTGCTGCTCGGGGAGGCGTCGCCTACGAGCAGTACTTC. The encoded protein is CASAARGGVAYEQYF.

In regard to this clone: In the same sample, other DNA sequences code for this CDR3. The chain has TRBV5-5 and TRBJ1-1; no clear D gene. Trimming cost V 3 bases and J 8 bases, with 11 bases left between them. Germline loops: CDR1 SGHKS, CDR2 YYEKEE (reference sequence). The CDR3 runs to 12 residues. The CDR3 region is CASSWTGEEAFF. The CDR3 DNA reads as TGTGCCAGCAGCTGGACCGGGGAGGAAGCTTTCTTT.

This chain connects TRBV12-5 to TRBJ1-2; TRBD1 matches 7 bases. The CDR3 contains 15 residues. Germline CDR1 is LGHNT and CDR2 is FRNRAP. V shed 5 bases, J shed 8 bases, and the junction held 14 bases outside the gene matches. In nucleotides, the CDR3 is TGTGCTAGTGGTGCGACCGGGACAGCGGCGGGGGGCTACACCTTC. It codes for CASGATGTAAGGYTF.

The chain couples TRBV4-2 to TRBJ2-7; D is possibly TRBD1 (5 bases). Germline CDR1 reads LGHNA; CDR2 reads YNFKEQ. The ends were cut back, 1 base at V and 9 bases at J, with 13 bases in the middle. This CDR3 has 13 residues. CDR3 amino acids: CASSQVGASGQYF. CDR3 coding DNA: TGTGCCAGCAGCCAAGTAGGGGCCTCTGGGCAGTACTTC.

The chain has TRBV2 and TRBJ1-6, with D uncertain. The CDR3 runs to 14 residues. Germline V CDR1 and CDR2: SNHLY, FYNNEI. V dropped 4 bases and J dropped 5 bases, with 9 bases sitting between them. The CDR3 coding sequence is TGTGCCAGCAGTGTGACAAAGGATAATTCACCCCTCCACTTT. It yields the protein CASSVTKDNSPLHF.

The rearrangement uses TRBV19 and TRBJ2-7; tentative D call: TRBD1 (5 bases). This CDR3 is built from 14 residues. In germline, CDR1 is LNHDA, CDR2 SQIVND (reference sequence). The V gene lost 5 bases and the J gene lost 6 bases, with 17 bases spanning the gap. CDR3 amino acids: CASSPTGRTTEQYF. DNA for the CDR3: TGTGCCAGTAGTCCGACGGGCAGGACAACCGAGCAGTACTTC.

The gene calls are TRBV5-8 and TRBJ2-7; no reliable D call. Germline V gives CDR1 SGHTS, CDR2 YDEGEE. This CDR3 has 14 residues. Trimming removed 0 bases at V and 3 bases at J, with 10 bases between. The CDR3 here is CASSLVAGSYEQYF. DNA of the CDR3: TGTGCCAGCAGCTTGGTGGCAGGAAGCTACGAGCAGTACTTC. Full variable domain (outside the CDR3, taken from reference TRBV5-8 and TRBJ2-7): EAGVTQSPTHLIKTRGQQATLRCSPISGHTSVYWYQQALGLGLQFLLWYDEGEERNRGNFPPRFSGRQFPNYSSELNVNALELEDSALYLCASSLVAGSYEQYFGPGTRLTVT.

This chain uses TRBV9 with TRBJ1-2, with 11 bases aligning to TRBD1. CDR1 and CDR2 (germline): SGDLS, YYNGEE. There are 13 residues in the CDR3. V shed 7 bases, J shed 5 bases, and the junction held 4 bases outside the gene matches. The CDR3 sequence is CASGQGARYGYTF. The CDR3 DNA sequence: TGTGCCAGCGGACAGGGGGCTAGGTATGGCTACACCTTC.

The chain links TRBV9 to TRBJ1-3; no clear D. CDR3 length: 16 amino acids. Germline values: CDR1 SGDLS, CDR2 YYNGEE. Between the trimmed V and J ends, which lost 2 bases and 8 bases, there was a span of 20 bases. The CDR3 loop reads CASSVEPSAPADTIYF. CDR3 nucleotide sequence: TGTGCCAGCAGCGTGGAACCGAGCGCCCCGGCGGACACCATATATTTT. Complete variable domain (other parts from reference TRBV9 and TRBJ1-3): DSGVTQTPKHLITATGQRVTLRCSPRSGDLSVYWYQQSLDQGLQFLIQYYNGEERAKGNILERFSAQQFPDLHSELNLSSLELGDSALYFCASSVEPSAPADTIYFGEGSWLTVV.

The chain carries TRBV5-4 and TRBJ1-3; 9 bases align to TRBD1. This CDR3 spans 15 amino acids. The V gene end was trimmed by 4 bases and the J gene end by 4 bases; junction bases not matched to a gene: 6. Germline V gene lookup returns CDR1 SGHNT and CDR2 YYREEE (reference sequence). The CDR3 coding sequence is TGTGCCAGCAGCCCAGGGACAGGGTGGGGAAACACCATATATTTT. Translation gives CASSPGTGWGNTIYF.

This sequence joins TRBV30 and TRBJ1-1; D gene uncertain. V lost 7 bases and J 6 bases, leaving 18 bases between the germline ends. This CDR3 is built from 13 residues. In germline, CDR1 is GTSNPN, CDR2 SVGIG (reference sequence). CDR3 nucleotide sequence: TGTGCCTCCCGCGTGCGAGGTGAGGCTGAAGCTTTCTTT. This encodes CASRVRGEAEAFF.

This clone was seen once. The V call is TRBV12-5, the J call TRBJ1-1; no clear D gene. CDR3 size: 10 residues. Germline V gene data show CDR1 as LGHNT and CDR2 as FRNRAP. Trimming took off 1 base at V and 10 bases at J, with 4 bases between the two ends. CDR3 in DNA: TGTGCTAGTGGTTTGGACGGAGCTTTCTTT. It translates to CASGLDGAFF. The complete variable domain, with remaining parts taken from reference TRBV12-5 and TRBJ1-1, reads DARVTQTPRHKVTEMGQEVTMRCQPILGHNTVFWYRQTMMQGLELLAYFRNRAPLDDSGMPKDRFSAEMPDATLATLKIQPSEPRDSAVYFCASGLDGAFFGQGTRLTVV.

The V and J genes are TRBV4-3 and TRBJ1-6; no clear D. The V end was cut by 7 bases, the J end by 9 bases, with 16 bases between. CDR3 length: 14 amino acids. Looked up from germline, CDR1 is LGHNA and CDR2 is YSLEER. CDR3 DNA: TGCGCCAGCAAATCCGAGGGTTCGACTTCACCCCTCCACTTT. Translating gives CASKSEGSTSPLHF.

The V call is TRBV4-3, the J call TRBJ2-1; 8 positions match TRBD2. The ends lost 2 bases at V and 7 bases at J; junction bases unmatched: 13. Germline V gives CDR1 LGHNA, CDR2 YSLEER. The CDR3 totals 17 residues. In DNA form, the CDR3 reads TGCGCCAGCAGCCAAACTGGACTAGCATGGGGTGTAAATGAGCAGTTCTTC. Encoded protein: CASSQTGLAWGVNEQFF.

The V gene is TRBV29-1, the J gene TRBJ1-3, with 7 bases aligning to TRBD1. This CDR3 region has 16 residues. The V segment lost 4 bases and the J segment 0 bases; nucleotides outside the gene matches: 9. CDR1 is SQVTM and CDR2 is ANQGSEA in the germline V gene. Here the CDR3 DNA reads TGCAGCGTTGTATTGGACGGACAGGTCTCTGGAAACACCATATATTTT. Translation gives CSVVLDGQVSGNTIYF.

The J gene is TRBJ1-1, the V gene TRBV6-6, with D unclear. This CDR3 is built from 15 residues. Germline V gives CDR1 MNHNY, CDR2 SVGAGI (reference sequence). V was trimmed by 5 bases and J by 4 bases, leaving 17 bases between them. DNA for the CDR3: TGTGCCAGCAGTCCGAGTCCGGGGATGGGCACTGAAGCTTTCTTT. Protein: CASSPSPGMGTEAFF.

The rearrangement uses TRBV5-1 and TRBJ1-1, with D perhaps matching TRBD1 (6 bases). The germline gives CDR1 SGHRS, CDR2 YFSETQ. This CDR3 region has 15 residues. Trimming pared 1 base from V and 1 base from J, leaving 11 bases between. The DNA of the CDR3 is TGCGCCAGCAGCTTGTGGGACACAAAGAACACTGAAGCTTTCTTT. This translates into CASSLWDTKNTEAFF.

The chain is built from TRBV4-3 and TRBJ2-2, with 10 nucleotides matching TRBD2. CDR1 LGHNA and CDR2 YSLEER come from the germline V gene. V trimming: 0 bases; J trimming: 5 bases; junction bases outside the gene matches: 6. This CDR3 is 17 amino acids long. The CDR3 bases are TGCGCCAGCAGCCAAGATCGAACTAGCGGGGTGACCGGGGAGCTGTTTTTT. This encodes CASSQDRTSGVTGELFF.

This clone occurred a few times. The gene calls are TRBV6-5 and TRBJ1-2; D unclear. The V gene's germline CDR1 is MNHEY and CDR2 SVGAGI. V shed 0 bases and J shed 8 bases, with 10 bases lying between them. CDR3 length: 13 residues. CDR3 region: CASSYSGGAGYTF. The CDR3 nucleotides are TGTGCCAGCAGTTACTCAGGAGGTGCGGGCTACACCTTC.

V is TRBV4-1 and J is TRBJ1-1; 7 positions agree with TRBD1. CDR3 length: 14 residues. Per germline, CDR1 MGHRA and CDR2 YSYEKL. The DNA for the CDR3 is TGCGCGGGAAAGGGGGCGGTCGGGGGCACTGAAGCTTTCTTT. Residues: CAGKGAVGGTEAFF.

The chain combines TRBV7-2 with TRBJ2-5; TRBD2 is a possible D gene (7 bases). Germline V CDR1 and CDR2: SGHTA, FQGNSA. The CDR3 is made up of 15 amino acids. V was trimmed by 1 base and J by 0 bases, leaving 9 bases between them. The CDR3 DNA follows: TGTGCCAGCAGCTTAGGGGGGGGCTACCAAGAGACCCAGTACTTC. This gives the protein CASSLGGGYQETQYF.

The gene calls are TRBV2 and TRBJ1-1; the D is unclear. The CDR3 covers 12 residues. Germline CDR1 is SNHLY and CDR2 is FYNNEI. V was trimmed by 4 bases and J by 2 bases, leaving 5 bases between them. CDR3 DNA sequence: TGTGCCAGCAGTGTAATCAACACTGAAGCTTTCTTT. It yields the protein CASSVINTEAFF.

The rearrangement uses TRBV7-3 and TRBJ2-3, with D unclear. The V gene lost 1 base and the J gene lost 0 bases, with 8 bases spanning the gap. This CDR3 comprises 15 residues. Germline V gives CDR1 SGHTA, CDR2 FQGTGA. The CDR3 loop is CASSLNGYSTDTQYF. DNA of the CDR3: TGTGCCAGCAGCTTAAACGGGTATAGCACAGATACGCAGTATTTT.

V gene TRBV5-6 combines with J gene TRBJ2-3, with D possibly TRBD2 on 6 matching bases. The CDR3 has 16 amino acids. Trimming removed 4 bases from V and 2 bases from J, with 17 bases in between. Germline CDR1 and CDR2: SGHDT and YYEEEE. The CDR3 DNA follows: TGTGCCAGCAGCCTTTCCGGGGGAGCAACCACAGATACGCAGTATTTT. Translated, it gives CASSLSGGATTDTQYF.

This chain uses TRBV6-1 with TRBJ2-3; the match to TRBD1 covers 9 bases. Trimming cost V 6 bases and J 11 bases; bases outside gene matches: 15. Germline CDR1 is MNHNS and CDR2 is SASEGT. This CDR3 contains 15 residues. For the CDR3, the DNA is TGTGCCAGCAGGGGATCGGGACAGGGTATGAGTGGGCAGTATTTT. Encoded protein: CASRGSGQGMSGQYF.

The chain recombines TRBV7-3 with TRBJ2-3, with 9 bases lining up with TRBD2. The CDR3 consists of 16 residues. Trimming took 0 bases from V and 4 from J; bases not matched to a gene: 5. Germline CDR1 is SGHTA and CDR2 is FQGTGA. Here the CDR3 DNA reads TGTGCCAGCAGCTTAACGCGGGGGGGCGGTGCAGATACGCAGTATTTT. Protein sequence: CASSLTRGGGADTQYF.